The 22 T cell receptor beta chains below were found in one sample sequenced in a study of blood T cells in healthy people across ages. Sample-barcoded 5' priming and a J-beta primer mix drove a second PCR of roughly 6 to 12 cycles. TCRdb re-analysed the 5' RACE reads in MiXCR, keeping a single row per CDR3 protein. The sample lists hundreds of thousands of distinct CDR3 sequences, around 41% occurring once. Sequencing was carried out using blood. These receptor sequences come from a man older than 75 in good health.

This clonotype was counted between two and nine times. The chain combines TRBV7-9 with TRBJ2-1; 9 bases are shared with TRBD2. The CDR3 consists of 16 residues. The germline V gene has CDR1 SEHNR and CDR2 FQNEAQ (reference sequence). V was pared by 7 bases and J by 6 bases, with 13 bases of the junction left unmatched. The CDR3 DNA is TGTGCCAGCACCTACATCAGAGGGCGGGAGGGCAATGAGCAGTTCTTC. Translating it yields CASTYIRGREGNEQFF. Supplemented by reference TRBV7-9 and TRBJ2-1, the full variable domain reads DTGVSQNPRHKITKRGQNVTFRCDPISEHNRLYWYRQTLGQGPEFLTYFQNEAQLEKSRLLSDRFSAERPKGSFSTLEIQRTEQGDSAMYLCASTYIRGREGNEQFFGPGTRLTVL.

This sequence joins TRBV20-1 and TRBJ2-5; D unclear. V was trimmed by 1 base and J by 11 bases, leaving 20 bases between them. Germline values: CDR1 DFQATT, CDR2 SNEGSKA (reference sequence). CDR3 length equals 14 residues. The CDR3 nucleotides are TGCAGTGCTAGAGGTAGCCGCGGTAACAATGAGCAGTACTTC. Residues: CSARGSRGNNEQYF.

This clonotype was seen only a few times. The chain is built from TRBV6-5 and TRBJ1-2; D not certain. From germline, CDR1 is MNHEY and CDR2 SVGAGI. V lost 7 bases, J lost 6 bases, and 9 bases lay in between. The CDR3 spans 11 residues. Written as DNA, the CDR3 is TGTGCCAGCACGTCTGGAAATGGCTACACCTTC. Encoded protein: CASTSGNGYTF.

As to this clonotype: A much larger clone is a single base away; this may be a read error. This chain uses TRBV28 with TRBJ2-5; TRBD2 matches at 10 bases. CDR3 length: 16 amino acids. The germline CDR1 and CDR2 sequences are MDHEN and SYDVKM. The CDR3 loop reads CASSFGLAEGEGTLYF. CDR3 bases: TGTGCCAGCAGTTTTGGACTAGCGGAGGGGGAAGGGACCCTGTACTTC. Based on the CDR3 plus reference TRBV28 and TRBJ2-5, the full variable domain is DVKVTQSSRYLVKRTGEKVFLECVQDMDHENMFWYRQDPGLGLRLIYFSYDVKMKEKGDIPEGYSVSREKKERFSLILESASTNQTSMYLCASSFGLAEGEGTLYFGPGTRLLVL.

The chain carries TRBV12-3 or TRBV12-4 and TRBJ2-5; TRBD2 matches at 13 bases. With V trimmed by 2 bases and J by 9 bases, 6 bases remained unmatched. The CDR3 runs 15 residues. CDR3 bases: TGTGCCAGCAGTTTACGGACTAGCGGGAGTCGGGCCCAGTACTTC. As protein: CASSLRTSGSRAQYF.

The sample holds a few counts of this clonotype. The chain is built from TRBV5-1 and TRBJ2-5, with D tentatively TRBD2 (6 bases). The CDR3 extends over 16 amino acids. The V and J ends lost 4 bases and 1 base respectively, with 17 bases between them. Germline assignment: CDR1 SGHRS and CDR2 YFSETQ. The CDR3 sequence is CASSKGLSGGQETQYF. The CDR3 DNA is TGCGCCAGCAGCAAGGGACTCTCCGGGGGCCAAGAGACCCAGTACTTC.

This chain joins TRBV29-1 and TRBJ2-3; possibly TRBD1 for D (5 bases). CDR1 is SQVTM, CDR2 ANQGSEA, per germline. The length of the CDR3 is 14 residues. Between the trimmed V and J ends, which lost 7 bases and 1 base, there was a span of 15 bases. The CDR3 region has the DNA TGCAGCGCGATCAAGGGGCTGGGCACAGATACGCAGTATTTT. Amino acids: CSAIKGLGTDTQYF.

The genes are TRBV20-1 and TRBJ1-5, with 11 bases that match TRBD1. The CDR3 is 13 residues long. J was trimmed by 9 bases and V by 4 bases; bases with no gene match: 5. Germline V lookup: CDR1 DFQATT, CDR2 SNEGSKA (reference sequence). The CDR3 DNA reads TGCAGTGCTATTGGACAGGGGGCTGCGCCCCAGCATTTT. It translates to CSAIGQGAAPQHF.

This clonotype has a handful of counts. A much more abundant neighbour one base away suggests this may be a read error. The rearrangement uses TRBV2 and TRBJ2-6, with a tentative D call TRBD1 (5 bases). The CDR3 sequence is 13 residues long. Germline assignment: CDR1 SNHLY and CDR2 FYNNEI. V gave up 6 bases and J gave up 3 bases, with 6 bases separating them. This chain's CDR3 is CASRGVGANVLTF. CDR3 nucleotide sequence: TGTGCCAGCAGAGGGGTTGGGGCCAACGTCCTGACTTTC.

The chain uses TRBV7-2 and TRBJ2-7; possibly TRBD1 for D (6 bases). Germline V gene lookup returns CDR1 SGHTA and CDR2 FQGNSA. The CDR3 runs to 15 residues. Trimming stripped 5 bases from V and 7 bases from J, with 21 bases between. CDR3 loop: CASSQLQGNYNEQYF. CDR3 sequence (DNA): TGTGCCAGCAGCCAACTACAGGGAAATTACAATGAGCAGTACTTC.

This clonotype has more than one count but fewer than ten. The gene calls are TRBV6-2 or TRBV6-3 and TRBJ1-2, with 10 bases identical to TRBD1. With 5 bases clipped from V and 0 bases from J, the junction kept 12 bases outside the gene matches. The CDR3 loop spans 18 amino acids. Per the germline V gene, CDR1 is MNHEY and CDR2 is SVGEGT. CDR3 region: CASSQPGTGARANYGYTF. The CDR3 DNA is TGTGCCAGCAGTCAACCAGGGACAGGGGCTCGAGCTAACTATGGCTACACCTTC.

The chain couples TRBV20-1 to TRBJ2-3, with 10 bases lining up with TRBD2. There are 15 residues in the CDR3. V lost 5 bases to trimming and J lost 5 bases; unmatched junction nucleotides: 10. Looked up from germline, CDR1 is DFQATT and CDR2 is SNEGSKA (reference sequence). The CDR3 here is CSAGLGLAGEDTQYF. DNA for the CDR3: TGCAGTGCTGGACTGGGGCTAGCGGGAGAAGATACGCAGTATTTT.

The table lists this clonotype with a few counts. V and J are TRBV7-8 and TRBJ2-1, with 10 nucleotides matching TRBD2. The CDR3 covers 16 residues. The V and J ends lost 7 bases and 8 bases, in that order; junction bases with no gene match: 14. From germline, CDR1 is SGHVS and CDR2 FQNEAQ. CDR3 DNA: TGTGCCAGCACCCCGTCGATCGAGCGGGGGGGTTATGAGCAGTTCTTC. Protein product: CASTPSIERGGYEQFF.

Note on this clonotype: The limits of the CDR3 on the DNA are not certain, so only TCRdb's listed CDR3 is given. This chain uses TRBV28 with TRBJ2-1; the table's D call TRBD2 went unverified against the DNA. Both ends counted, the CDR3 spans 14 residues. Germline lookup yields CDR1 MDHEN and CDR2 SYDVKM. The CDR3 reads CASILAQGRNEQFF.

This clonotype was counted between two and nine times. This chain joins TRBV3-1 and TRBJ2-1; no reliable D call. The CDR3 has 15 amino acids. In germline, CDR1 is LGHDT, CDR2 YNNKEL (reference sequence). Trimming removed 1 base at V and 2 bases at J, with 9 bases between. The CDR3 region has the DNA TGTGCCAGCAGCCAAGTCTCCGCAGCCTACAATGAGCAGTTCTTC. Protein: CASSQVSAAYNEQFF.

The rearrangement links TRBV4-2 to TRBJ2-1; D could derive from TRBD1 or TRBD2 (5 bases each). Between the trimmed V and J ends, which lost 1 base and 13 bases, there was a span of 17 bases. Germline-derived CDR1 and CDR2 are LGHNA and YNFKEQ. This CDR3 comprises 14 residues. CDR3 bases: TGTGCCAGCAGCCAAGGGGGCGAGGGAGAGACCCAGTTCTTC. It encodes CASSQGGEGETQFF.

The gene calls are TRBV20-1 and TRBJ2-1; 15 bases map to TRBD2. The CDR3 length is 17 residues. Germline V gene lookup returns CDR1 DFQATT and CDR2 SNEGSKA (reference sequence). V was clipped by 1 base and J by 7 bases; unmatched bases: 8. The CDR3 loop is CSARGRWGTSGRNEQFF. The CDR3 DNA reads as TGCAGTGCTAGAGGACGGTGGGGGACTAGCGGGAGGAATGAGCAGTTCTTC.

Of note for this clonotype: This may arise from a read error, as a much more abundant clone is one base away. The CDR3, as DNA: TGTGCCAGAATGAAGGTCGAGACCCAGTACTTC. Residues: CARMKVETQYF. The chain is built from TRBV2 and TRBJ2-5; D is unclear. Germline CDR1 SNHLY, CDR2 FYNNEI. CDR3 size: 11 residues. With 9 bases removed from V and 5 bases from J, the gap between germline ends came to 10 bases.

The chain couples TRBV12-3 or TRBV12-4 to TRBJ2-6; D uncertain. CDR3 size: 12 residues. V shed 10 bases and J shed 4 bases, with 8 bases lying between them. CDR3 residues: CATGDGANVLTF. DNA for the CDR3: TGTGCCACCGGCGACGGGGCCAACGTCCTGACTTTC.

This clonotype has more than one count but fewer than ten. The genes are TRBV3-1 and TRBJ1-2, with D possibly TRBD1 on 5 matching bases. Trimming removed 4 bases at V and 7 bases at J, with 16 bases between. Per germline, CDR1 LGHDT and CDR2 YNNKEL (reference sequence). The CDR3 contains 14 residues. The CDR3 coding sequence is TGTGCCAGCAGCCTCCAGGGAGGAGATCGTGGCTACACCTTC. Translating it yields CASSLQGGDRGYTF.

This clonotype has at least ten counts. This may come from a read error, since a much larger clone is one base off. CDR3 sequence (DNA): TGTGCCAGCAGCTTAGTGCCGAATGAGCAGTACTTC. It codes for CASSLVPNEQYF. The gene calls are TRBV7-9 and TRBJ2-5; D not certain. The V end was cut by 1 base, the J end by 11 bases, with 11 bases between. Germline V gives CDR1 SEHNR, CDR2 FQNEAQ (reference sequence). This CDR3 has 12 residues.

This chain joins TRBV20-1 and TRBJ2-5; TRBD1 matches at 9 bases. Germline V gives CDR1 DFQATT, CDR2 SNEGSKA (reference sequence). The CDR3 has 13 amino acids. The trim removed 3 bases at V and 11 bases at J, leaving 10 bases unmatched. CDR3 region: CSARVQGAGEQYF. The CDR3 DNA sequence: TGCAGTGCTAGGGTACAGGGGGCGGGAGAGCAGTACTTC.